One and the same sample provided the 21 T cell receptor beta chains below, sequenced in a study of cytomegalovirus exposure and HLA in healthy donors. The PCR had 60 Vbeta and 13 Jbeta primers. The protocol was immunoSEQ multiplex PCR, while the TCRdb copy is restricted to in-frame clones and leaves out a portion. The profile shows 150,000 to 200,000 clones, 65% to 85% of them singletons. Sequenced input: PBMCs. The receptors come from a girl aged 10-17 years in good health and CMV-seropositive.

Remarks on this clone: Germline is not matched at one junction end, which may reflect a read error. The chain couples TRBV7-7 to TRBJ1-1; D gene uncertain. The CDR3 consists of 13 residues. The V gene's germline CDR1 is SSHAT and CDR2 FNYEAQ (reference sequence). The DNA for the CDR3 is TGTGCTAGCAGCTACCAGGAGAACACTGAAGCTTTCTTT. Protein: CASSYQENTEAFF.

This chain links TRBV11-3 with TRBJ2-2; D is uncertain. CDR1 is SGHNT, CDR2 YENEEA, per germline. V was pared by 7 bases and J by 4 bases, with 16 bases between. This CDR3 has 15 amino acids. The CDR3, as DNA: TGTGCCAGCACCCCGGTGAACTACCTCACCGGGGAGCTGTTTTTT. This translates into CASTPVNYLTGELFF.

This chain uses TRBV6-5 with TRBJ1-2, with 8 positions matching TRBD1. With V trimmed by 5 bases and J by 5 bases, 10 bases remained unmatched. The CDR3 loop spans 15 amino acids. From germline, CDR1 is MNHEY and CDR2 SVGAGI. The CDR3, as DNA: TGTGCCAGCAGTAAGCCTAAACAGGGGGATTATGGCTACACCTTC. Residues: CASSKPKQGDYGYTF.

This sequence joins TRBV7-6 and TRBJ1-5; D might be TRBD1 (5 bases). Per germline, CDR1 SGHVS and CDR2 FNYEAQ. The CDR3 contains 14 residues. The V end was cut by 5 bases, the J end by 4 bases, with 12 bases between. CDR3 sequence (DNA): TGTGCCAGCAGCCCGGACACAGCTAATCAGCCCCAGCATTTT. Protein sequence: CASSPDTANQPQHF.

The chain links TRBV2 to TRBJ1-5; 11 bases are shared with TRBD1. The CDR3 runs to 18 residues. The junction had 9 bases not matched to a gene; V was cut back by 5 bases and J by 0 bases. Germline loops: CDR1 SNHLY, CDR2 FYNNEI. CDR3 sequence reads: CASSTVWGQGDSNQPQHF. As DNA, the CDR3 is TGTGCCAGCAGTACCGTCTGGGGACAGGGGGATAGCAATCAGCCCCAGCATTTT. Drawing the rest from reference TRBV2 and TRBJ1-5, the complete variable domain is EPEVTQTPSHQVTQMGQEVILRCVPISNHLYFYWYRQILGQKVEFLVSFYNNEISEKSEIFDDQFSVERPDGSNFTLKIRSTKLEDSAMYFCASSTVWGQGDSNQPQHFGDGTRLSIL.

This rearrangement joins TRBV4-1 to TRBJ2-1; D gene unclear. CDR1 is MGHRA, CDR2 YSYEKL, per germline. Trimming cost V 2 bases and J 8 bases, with 10 bases left between them. CDR3 length: 13 residues. CDR3 nucleotide sequence: TGCGCCAGCAGCCAACCCCCCTATTATGAGCAGTTCTTC. This codes for CASSQPPYYEQFF.

The gene calls are TRBV11-2 and TRBJ2-6, with no clear D. V was clipped by 5 bases and J by 1 base, with 12 bases between them. Germline-derived CDR1 and CDR2 are SGHAT and FQNNGV. The CDR3 is 16 residues long. CDR3 coding DNA: TGTGCCAGCAGCGTACCCCACTTGTCTGGGGCCAACGTCCTGACTTTC. Encoded protein: CASSVPHLSGANVLTF. Combining the CDR3 with reference TRBV11-2 and TRBJ2-6 gives the whole variable domain EAGVAQSPRYKIIEKRQSVAFWCNPISGHATLYWYQQILGQGPKLLIQFQNNGVVDDSQLPKDRFSAERLKGVDSTLKIQPAKLEDSAVYLCASSVPHLSGANVLTFGAGSRLTVL.

There are a few counts of this clone. The CDR3 here is CASSLGASGGLYEQYF. The CDR3 nucleotides are TGTGCCAGCAGCTTAGGAGCTAGCGGGGGTCTGTACGAGCAGTACTTC. This chain uses TRBV11-1 with TRBJ2-7; TRBD2 aligns across 10 bases. Per the germline V gene, CDR1 is SGHAT and CDR2 is FQDESV (reference sequence). The CDR3 has 16 amino acids. J lost 4 bases, V lost 1 base, and 7 bases had no gene match.

The gene calls are TRBV5-1 and TRBJ2-7; 7 bases map to TRBD1. Trimming cost V 4 bases and J 5 bases; bases outside gene matches: 3. The CDR3 runs to 12 residues. Germline V gene data show CDR1 as SGHRS and CDR2 as YFSETQ. DNA for the CDR3: TGCGCCAGCAGCCCACAGGGGAACGAGCAGTACTTC. Its protein product is CASSPQGNEQYF.

V is TRBV6-4 and J is TRBJ2-6; D is unresolved. The V end lost 5 bases, the J end lost 4 bases, and 12 bases lay between the germline ends. This CDR3 has 15 residues. Germline loops: CDR1 MRHNA, CDR2 SNTAGT. The CDR3 region is CASSPDMLGANVLTF. The CDR3 coding sequence is TGTGCCAGCAGTCCCGACATGCTGGGGGCCAACGTCCTGACTTTC.

The gene calls are TRBV13 and TRBJ2-7; D gene uncertain. The V end was cut by 7 bases, the J end by 0 bases, with 10 bases between. CDR1 and CDR2 from the germline V gene are PRHDT and FYEKMQ (reference sequence). CDR3 length: 13 residues. CDR3 coding DNA: TGTGCCAGCAAAGCGCCAAACTCCTACGAGCAGTACTTC. Amino acid sequence: CASKAPNSYEQYF.

This clone turned up a few times. The chain joins TRBV6-6 to TRBJ1-5, with 12 nucleotides matching TRBD1. The CDR3 spans 15 residues. Germline CDR1 reads MNHNY; CDR2 reads SVGAGI (reference sequence). Losses at the gene ends were 4 bases for V and 5 bases for J; bases not matched to a gene: 3. Here the CDR3 reads CASSSGTGGDQPQHF. Written as DNA, the CDR3 is TGTGCCAGCAGTTCCGGGACAGGGGGCGATCAGCCCCAGCATTTT.

The chain combines TRBV14 with TRBJ2-7, with D perhaps TRBD1 (5 bases). The germline V and J ends were trimmed by 1 base and 3 bases, with 7 bases remaining between them. There are 13 residues in the CDR3. CDR1 and CDR2 from the germline V gene are SGHDN and FVKESK. The CDR3 loop reads CASSQVQGYEQYF. CDR3 in DNA: TGTGCCAGCAGCCAAGTTCAGGGCTACGAGCAGTACTTC.

A few counts support this clone. CDR3 sequence reads: CASTGQGSYNEQFF. CDR3 in DNA: TGTGCCAGCACGGGGCAGGGGTCCTACAATGAGCAGTTCTTC. The chain combines TRBV2 with TRBJ2-1, with a weak D call TRBD1 (6 bases). This CDR3 region has 14 residues. Between the trimmed V and J ends, which lost 7 bases and 1 base, there was a span of 11 bases. Looked up from germline, CDR1 is SNHLY and CDR2 is FYNNEI.

The genes are TRBV30 and TRBJ2-5; 10 bases are a match to TRBD2. In germline, CDR1 is GTSNPN, CDR2 SVGIG (reference sequence). V was pared by 5 bases and J by 5 bases, with 8 bases of the junction left unmatched. This CDR3 is 14 amino acids long. CDR3 nucleotide sequence: TGTGCCTGGGCCAAGCGGGAGGGCCAGGAGACCCAGTACTTC. Its protein product is CAWAKREGQETQYF.

The chain has TRBV5-6 and TRBJ1-2, with TRBD1 identical over 8 bases. Germline CDR1 reads SGHDT; CDR2 reads YYEEEE. Germline trimming cut 4 bases from V and 5 bases from J; bases unmatched to any gene: 7. The CDR3 covers 14 residues. The CDR3 spells CASSPTGGGYGYTF. DNA of the CDR3: TGTGCCAGCAGCCCCACAGGGGGAGGGTATGGCTACACCTTC.

The J gene is TRBJ2-7, the V gene TRBV7-9; D may be TRBD2 (5 bases). V lost 7 bases and J 0 bases, leaving 13 bases between the germline ends. This CDR3 has 14 residues. Germline values: CDR1 SEHNR, CDR2 FQNEAQ (reference sequence). The CDR3 here is CASTRSAGSYEQYF. The CDR3 DNA sequence: TGTGCCAGCACTCGAAGCGCGGGCTCCTACGAGCAGTACTTC.

The rearrangement uses TRBV7-6 and TRBJ2-7; the match to TRBD1 covers 7 bases. The junction had 5 bases not matched to a gene; V was cut back by 5 bases and J by 1 base. This CDR3 comprises 14 residues. CDR1 SGHVS and CDR2 FNYEAQ come from the germline V gene. The CDR3 bases are TGTGCCAGCAGCCAGGGACAGAATTCCTACGAGCAGTACTTC. As protein: CASSQGQNSYEQYF.

The chain links TRBV6-4 to TRBJ2-1; 10 bases match TRBD1. Germline V gene data show CDR1 as MRHNA and CDR2 as SNTAGT. The CDR3 extends over 13 amino acids. Trimming took 0 bases from V and 14 from J; bases not matched to a gene: 4. CDR3 in DNA: TGTGCCAGCAGTGACTCCATGGGACAGGGGAAGTTCTTC. It encodes CASSDSMGQGKFF.

This clone came up a few times. V and J are TRBV5-1 and TRBJ2-3; tentatively, D is TRBD2 (6 bases). The V end lost 4 bases, the J end lost 1 base, and 16 bases lay between the germline ends. Germline CDR1 reads SGHRS; CDR2 reads YFSETQ. The CDR3 covers 16 residues. Written as DNA, the CDR3 is TGCGCCAGCAGCCTTCAGATGGCTAGCGGCACAGATACGCAGTATTTT. Translated: CASSLQMASGTDTQYF.

The chain recombines TRBV29-1 with TRBJ1-5; D not certain. The V end lost 7 bases, the J end lost 2 bases, and 18 bases lay between the germline ends. CDR3 length: 15 amino acids. The germline V gene encodes CDR1 SQVTM and CDR2 ANQGSEA. The CDR3 is CSARTRENGNQPQHF. CDR3 coding DNA: TGCAGCGCTCGAACCCGGGAAAATGGCAATCAGCCCCAGCATTTT.